These T cell receptor beta chains were read from a single sample in a study of T cells in narcolepsy. Some clones are missing from TCRdb's copy, which holds only in-frame ones; the method was immunoSEQ multiplex PCR. The data contain roughly 35,000 clones, 80% of them seen just once; the ten biggest clones take up roughly 1%. The specimen was memory (CD45RA-) CD4+ T cells from blood. Source of these receptors: a human donor in good health. The CDR3 runs from the conserved cysteine through the conserved F or W. Each record gives: CDR3 length, V gene, D gene, clone size, J gene, CDR3 protein, CDR3 DNA. D genes are given only for firm matches. The size entry is marked missing in some rows and otherwise reads once, few, many or a size class.

cdr3_length: 17
v_call: TRBV2
d_call: TRBD2
clone_size: .
j_call: TRBJ2-1
cdr3_aa: CASSDPGTSGPYNEQFF
cdr3_nt: TGTGCCAGCAGTGACCCCGGGACTAGCGGACCCTACAATGAGCAGTTCTTC

cdr3_length: 13
v_call: TRBV5-1
d_call: .
clone_size: once
j_call: TRBJ2-2
cdr3_aa: CASSLDKRWELFF
cdr3_nt: TGCGCCAGCAGCTTGGACAAACGGTGGGAGCTGTTTTTT

cdr3_length: 15
v_call: TRBV25-1
d_call: .
clone_size: once
j_call: TRBJ2-3
cdr3_aa: CASSPRQGRTDTQYF
cdr3_nt: TGTGCCAGCAGCCCCAGGCAGGGCAGAACAGATACGCAGTATTTT

cdr3_length: 16
v_call: TRBV5-1
d_call: .
clone_size: few
j_call: TRBJ1-2
cdr3_aa: CASSPGAGRGRHGYTF
cdr3_nt: TGCGCCAGCAGCCCCGGGGCGGGGAGGGGTCGCCATGGCTACACCTTC

cdr3_length: 15
v_call: TRBV2
d_call: .
clone_size: .
j_call: TRBJ2-7
cdr3_aa: CASSGDSQPSYEQYF
cdr3_nt: TGTGCCAGCAGCGGCGACTCCCAACCCTCCTACGAGCAGTACTTC

cdr3_length: 13
v_call: TRBV2
d_call: .
clone_size: .
j_call: TRBJ2-1
cdr3_aa: CASQRLGYNEQFF
cdr3_nt: TGTGCCAGCCAGCGTCTGGGTTACAATGAGCAGTTCTTC

cdr3_length: 16
v_call: TRBV7-2
d_call: .
clone_size: few
j_call: TRBJ2-3
cdr3_aa: CASSTLWGNGVDTQYF
cdr3_nt: TGTGCCAGCAGCACCCTCTGGGGAAACGGAGTTGATACGCAGTATTTT

cdr3_length: 17
v_call: TRBV5-6
d_call: .
clone_size: .
j_call: TRBJ2-1
cdr3_aa: CASSLGVAGRTYNEQFF
cdr3_nt: TGTGCCAGCAGCTTGGGGGTCGCCGGAAGAACCTACAATGAGCAGTTCTTC

cdr3_length: 14
v_call: TRBV5-6
d_call: TRBD1
clone_size: .
j_call: TRBJ1-3
cdr3_aa: CASTTQGGRNTIYF
cdr3_nt: TGTGCCAGCACCACACAGGGGGGTCGAAACACCATATATTTT

cdr3_length: 16
v_call: TRBV12-5
d_call: .
clone_size: .
j_call: TRBJ1-2
cdr3_aa: CASAPQRGLNSYGYTF
cdr3_nt: TGTGCTAGTGCCCCTCAACGTGGGCTCAACTCCTATGGCTACACCTTC

cdr3_length: 15
v_call: TRBV5-4
d_call: .
clone_size: .
j_call: TRBJ2-1
cdr3_aa: CASSSPSGVTNEQFF
cdr3_nt: TGTGCCAGCAGCTCTCCGTCGGGAGTAACTAATGAGCAGTTCTTC

cdr3_length: 15
v_call: TRBV19
d_call: TRBD1
clone_size: .
j_call: TRBJ1-2
cdr3_aa: CATRTGSRHPDGYTF
cdr3_nt: TGTGCCACCCGGACAGGTTCTCGGCATCCCGATGGCTACACCTTC

cdr3_length: 14
v_call: TRBV5-5
d_call: .
clone_size: .
j_call: TRBJ2-2
cdr3_aa: CASSTQGHTGELFF
cdr3_nt: TGTGCCAGCAGCACTCAGGGTCACACCGGGGAGCTGTTTTTT

cdr3_length: 14
v_call: TRBV6-5
d_call: .
clone_size: medium-sized
j_call: TRBJ2-2
cdr3_aa: CASRRDRNTGELFF
cdr3_nt: TGTGCCAGCAGGAGGGACCGCAACACCGGGGAGCTGTTTTTT

cdr3_length: 16
v_call: TRBV28
d_call: TRBD2
clone_size: .
j_call: TRBJ2-1
cdr3_aa: CASKGFGTSDYNEQFF
cdr3_nt: TGTGCCAGCAAGGGATTCGGGACTAGCGACTACAATGAGCAGTTCTTC

cdr3_length: 15
v_call: TRBV19
d_call: .
clone_size: once
j_call: TRBJ2-7
cdr3_aa: CASSPRDTGTYEQYF
cdr3_nt: TGTGCCAGTAGCCCCCGGGACACCGGAACCTACGAGCAGTACTTC

cdr3_length: 18
v_call: TRBV27
d_call: .
clone_size: .
j_call: TRBJ1-4
cdr3_aa: CASSFSKSFQKVNEKLFF
cdr3_nt: TGTGCCAGCAGTTTCTCAAAAAGTTTTCAGAAAGTTAATGAAAAACTGTTTTTT

cdr3_length: 13
v_call: TRBV11-2
d_call: .
clone_size: .
j_call: TRBJ2-7
cdr3_aa: CASSLDVDYEQYF
cdr3_nt: TGTGCCAGCAGCTTAGACGTGGACTACGAGCAGTACTTC

cdr3_length: 14
v_call: TRBV19
d_call: .
clone_size: .
j_call: TRBJ2-4
cdr3_aa: CASSSPGTGNIQYF
cdr3_nt: TGTGCCAGTAGTAGTCCAGGGACGGGAAACATTCAGTACTTC

cdr3_length: 17
v_call: TRBV19
d_call: .
clone_size: .
j_call: TRBJ2-3
cdr3_aa: CASKRGGMGQHQESQYF
cdr3_nt: TGTGCCAGTAAACGCGGAGGAATGGGCCAGCACCAGGAATCCCAGTATTTT

cdr3_length: 13
v_call: TRBV6-5
d_call: .
clone_size: .
j_call: TRBJ1-3
cdr3_aa: CASKSPTGNTIYF
cdr3_nt: TGTGCCAGCAAATCACCGACCGGGAACACCATATATTTT

cdr3_length: 15
v_call: TRBV6-1
d_call: .
clone_size: medium-sized
j_call: TRBJ1-5
cdr3_aa: CASSEMDGRDQPQHF
cdr3_nt: TGTGCCAGCAGTGAAATGGACGGAAGAGATCAGCCCCAGCATTTT

cdr3_length: 13
v_call: TRBV29-1
d_call: .
clone_size: .
j_call: TRBJ1-2
cdr3_aa: CSGGMGGVAGYTF
cdr3_nt: TGCAGCGGTGGCATGGGGGGAGTTGCAGGCTACACCTTC

cdr3_length: 14
v_call: TRBV7-6
d_call: TRBD1
clone_size: .
j_call: TRBJ2-7
cdr3_aa: CASSRDRGPYEQYF
cdr3_nt: TGTGCCAGCAGCCGGGACAGGGGGCCCTACGAGCAGTACTTC

cdr3_length: 15
v_call: TRBV10-3
d_call: TRBD2
clone_size: .
j_call: TRBJ2-7
cdr3_aa: CAIRLAGGETYEQYF
cdr3_nt: TGTGCCATCAGGCTAGCGGGGGGGGAGACCTACGAGCAGTACTTC

cdr3_length: 11
v_call: TRBV30
d_call: .
clone_size: once
j_call: TRBJ1-2
cdr3_aa: CAWSVRNGYTF
cdr3_nt: TGTGCCTGGAGTGTAAGGAATGGCTACACCTTC

cdr3_length: 16
v_call: TRBV10-3
d_call: .
clone_size: .
j_call: TRBJ2-6
cdr3_aa: CAISEVGFSGANVLTF
cdr3_nt: TGTGCCATCAGTGAGGTGGGGTTCTCTGGGGCCAACGTCCTGACTTTC

cdr3_length: 16
v_call: TRBV4-1
d_call: TRBD2
clone_size: .
j_call: TRBJ2-1
cdr3_aa: CASSQELAGGPGEQFF
cdr3_nt: TGCGCCAGCAGCCAAGAACTAGCGGGGGGGCCCGGTGAGCAGTTCTTC

cdr3_length: 14
v_call: TRBV11-1
d_call: TRBD2
clone_size: .
j_call: TRBJ2-5
cdr3_aa: CASSFRGVQETQYF
cdr3_nt: TGTGCCAGCAGCTTCCGGGGGGTCCAAGAGACCCAGTACTTC

cdr3_length: 14
v_call: TRBV7-3
d_call: .
clone_size: .
j_call: TRBJ1-1
cdr3_aa: CASSLFPGNTEAFF
cdr3_nt: TGTGCCAGCAGCTTATTTCCGGGGAACACTGAAGCTTTCTTT

cdr3_length: 15
v_call: TRBV5-8
d_call: .
clone_size: .
j_call: TRBJ1-5
cdr3_aa: CASSLGTVSNQPQHF
cdr3_nt: TGTGCCAGCAGCTTGGGTACAGTTAGCAATCAGCCCCAGCATTTT

cdr3_length: 12
v_call: TRBV10-3
d_call: .
clone_size: .
j_call: TRBJ1-2
cdr3_aa: CAISESGDGYTF
cdr3_nt: TGTGCCATCAGTGAGTCTGGGGACGGCTACACCTTC

cdr3_length: 11
v_call: TRBV2
d_call: .
clone_size: .
j_call: TRBJ1-1
cdr3_aa: CASNWDTEAFF
cdr3_nt: TGTGCCAGCAATTGGGACACTGAAGCTTTCTTT

cdr3_length: 16
v_call: TRBV7-3
d_call: .
clone_size: .
j_call: TRBJ2-2
cdr3_aa: CASSLTGGAGTGELFF
cdr3_nt: TGTGCCAGCAGCTTAACGGGGGGCGCAGGTACCGGGGAGCTGTTTTTT

cdr3_length: 13
v_call: TRBV7-9
d_call: .
clone_size: .
j_call: TRBJ2-7
cdr3_aa: CASSLFSPYEQYF
cdr3_nt: TGTGCCAGCAGCTTATTCTCCCCCTACGAGCAGTACTTC